This T cell receptor beta chain was found in a study of blood T cells in healthy people across ages. Overall study findings and caveats: Investigators viewed diversity estimates from one million T cells as underestimates, the study reported.

It was with a sample-barcoded 5' primer and a J-beta primer mix that a second PCR of roughly 6 to 12 cycles was run. TCRdb ran MiXCR on the 5' RACE reads and lists one entry per CDR3 protein. There are over 450,000 distinct CDR3 sequences in the sample; about 25% occur only once, and 8.7% lies in the top ten. This clonotype was detected a few times. Its target is unknown. V was pared by 8 bases and J by 2 bases, with 18 bases between. This CDR3 spans 16 amino acids. Germline values: CDR1 SNHLY, CDR2 FYNNEI. The same sample was also studied in work on T cells of mothers and their children.

This chain joins TRBV2 and TRBJ1-4, with a possible D match to TRBD1 (5 bases). Sample: blood. The receptor comes from a boy aged 5-17 years in good health. The CDR3 region is CASLDSFSDTNEKLFF. DNA for the CDR3: TGTGCCAGCCTAGACAGCTTCTCCGATACTAATGAAAAACTGTTTTTT.